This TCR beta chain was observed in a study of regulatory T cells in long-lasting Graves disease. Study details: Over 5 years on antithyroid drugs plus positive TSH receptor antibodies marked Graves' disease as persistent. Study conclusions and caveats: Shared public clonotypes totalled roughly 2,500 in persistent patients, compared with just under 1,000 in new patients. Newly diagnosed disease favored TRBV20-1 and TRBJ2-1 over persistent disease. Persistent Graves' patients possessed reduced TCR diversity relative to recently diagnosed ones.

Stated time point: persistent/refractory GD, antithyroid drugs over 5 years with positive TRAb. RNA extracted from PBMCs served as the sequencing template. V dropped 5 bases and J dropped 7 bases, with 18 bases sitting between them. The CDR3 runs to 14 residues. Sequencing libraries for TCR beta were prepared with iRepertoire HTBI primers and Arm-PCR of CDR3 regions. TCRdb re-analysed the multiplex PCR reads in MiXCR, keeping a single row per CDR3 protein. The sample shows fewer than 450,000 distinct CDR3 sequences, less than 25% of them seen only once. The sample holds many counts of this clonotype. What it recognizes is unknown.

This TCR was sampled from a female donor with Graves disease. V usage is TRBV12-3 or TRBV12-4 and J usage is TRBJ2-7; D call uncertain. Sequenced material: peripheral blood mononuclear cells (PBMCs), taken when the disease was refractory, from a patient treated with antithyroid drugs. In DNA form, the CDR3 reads TGTGCCAGCAGTCGAAAACCTTTGATGGGAGAGCAGTACTTC. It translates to CASSRKPLMGEQYF.